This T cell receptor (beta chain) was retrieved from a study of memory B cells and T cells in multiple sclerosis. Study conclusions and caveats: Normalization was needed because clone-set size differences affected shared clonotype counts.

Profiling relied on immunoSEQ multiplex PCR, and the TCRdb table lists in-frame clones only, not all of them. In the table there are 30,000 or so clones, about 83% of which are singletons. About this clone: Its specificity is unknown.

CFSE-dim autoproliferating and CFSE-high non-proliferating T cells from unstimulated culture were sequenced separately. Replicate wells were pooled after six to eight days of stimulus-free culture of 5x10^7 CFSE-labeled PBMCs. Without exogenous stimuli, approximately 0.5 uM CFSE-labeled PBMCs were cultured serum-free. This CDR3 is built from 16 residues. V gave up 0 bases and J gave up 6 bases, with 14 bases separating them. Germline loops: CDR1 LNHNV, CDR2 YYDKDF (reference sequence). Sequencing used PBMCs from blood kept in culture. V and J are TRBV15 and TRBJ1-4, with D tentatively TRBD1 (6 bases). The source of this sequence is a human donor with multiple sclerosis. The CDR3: CATSRDRNREDEKLFF. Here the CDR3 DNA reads TGTGCCACCAGCAGAGATCGAAACAGGGAGGATGAAAAACTGTTTTTT.